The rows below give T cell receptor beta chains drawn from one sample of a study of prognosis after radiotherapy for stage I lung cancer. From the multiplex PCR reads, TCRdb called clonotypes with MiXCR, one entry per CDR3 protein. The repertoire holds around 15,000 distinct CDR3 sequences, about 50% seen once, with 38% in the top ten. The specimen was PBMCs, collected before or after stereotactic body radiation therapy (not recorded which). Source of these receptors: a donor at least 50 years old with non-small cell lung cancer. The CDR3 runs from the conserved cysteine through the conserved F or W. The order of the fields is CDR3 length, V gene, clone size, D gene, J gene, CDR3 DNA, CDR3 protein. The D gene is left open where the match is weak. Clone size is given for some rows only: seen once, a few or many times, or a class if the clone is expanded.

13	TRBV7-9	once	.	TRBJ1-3	TGTGCCAGCAGCTTAGGCTTGTCCGGCACCATATATTTT	CASSLGLSGTIYF
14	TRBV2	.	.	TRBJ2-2	TGTGCCAGCAGCTACACAGGGTTGACCGGGGAGCTGTTTTTT	CASSYTGLTGELFF
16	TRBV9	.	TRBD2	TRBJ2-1	TGTGCCAGCAGCGTAGGGGGGGGGGTTGCCTCCAATGAGCAGTTCTTC	CASSVGGGVASNEQFF
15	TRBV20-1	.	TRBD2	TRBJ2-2	TGCAGTGCTAGAGACCCGGGGGGTGGGTCCGGGGAGCTGTTTTTT	CSARDPGGGSGELFF
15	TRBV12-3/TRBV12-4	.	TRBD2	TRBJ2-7	TGTGCCAGCAGTCACCTGGCTAGCGGGAGATACGAGCAGTACTTC	CASSHLASGRYEQYF
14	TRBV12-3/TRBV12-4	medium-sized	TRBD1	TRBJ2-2	TGTGCCAGCAGTCCGGGACAGGGGCCCGGGGAGCTGTTTTTT	CASSPGQGPGELFF
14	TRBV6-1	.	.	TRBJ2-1	TGTGCCACCTGTGAACAGCGTTTCAACAATGAGCAGTTCTTT	CATCEQRFNNEQFF
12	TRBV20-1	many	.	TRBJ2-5	TGCAGTGCCAAGTTAACGCAAGAGACCCAGTACTTC	CSAKLTQETQYF
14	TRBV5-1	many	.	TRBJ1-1	TGCGCCAGCAGCTTTGACCTTATGAACACTGAAGCTTTCTTT	CASSFDLMNTEAFF
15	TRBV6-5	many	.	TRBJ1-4	TGTGCCAGCAGTTACTCGGGCCAGGGAGGAGAAAAACTGTTTTTT	CASSYSGQGGEKLFF
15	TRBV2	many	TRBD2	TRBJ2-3	TGTGCCAGCAGAGATCTCGGGGGGAGCACAGATACGCAGTATTTT	CASRDLGGSTDTQYF
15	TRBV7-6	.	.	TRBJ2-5	TGTGCCAGCAGCTTCGGTACTATCGGGGAAGAGACCCAGTACTTC	CASSFGTIGEETQYF
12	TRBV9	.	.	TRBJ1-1	TGTGCCAGCAGCCCGGTTCAGGGATGGGCTTTCTTT	CASSPVQGWAFF
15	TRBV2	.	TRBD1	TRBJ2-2	TGTGCCAGCAGTCGACAGGGTAGGAACACCGGGGAGCTGTTTTTT	CASSRQGRNTGELFF
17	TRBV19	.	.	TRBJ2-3	TGTGCCAGTAGTATAGATCTTGGAAGAGGGAGCACAGATACGCAGTATTTT	CASSIDLGRGSTDTQYF
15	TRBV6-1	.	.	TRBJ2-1	TGTGCCAGCCGCAGCGGGCGGTCAGGGGACAATGAGCAGTTCTTC	CASRSGRSGDNEQFF
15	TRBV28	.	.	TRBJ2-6	TGTGCCAGCAGTTTTGGGTCTCCCGGGGCCAACCTCCTGACTTTC	CASSFGSPGANLLTF
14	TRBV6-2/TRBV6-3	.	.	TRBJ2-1	TGTGCCAGCAATTTGATGGGCTCCTACAATGAGCAGTTCTTC	CASNLMGSYNEQFF
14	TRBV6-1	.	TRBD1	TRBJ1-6	TGTGCCAGCAGTCAGGGACAGGGATCTTCACACCTCCACTTT	CASSQGQGSSHLHF
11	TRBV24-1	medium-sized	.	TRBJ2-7	TGTGCCACCAGTGACGAGTACGAGCAGTACTTC	CATSDEYEQYF
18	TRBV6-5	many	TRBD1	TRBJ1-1	TGTGCCAGCAGTTACCATCCGCGGGCAGGGGGTAGGAACACTGAAGCTTTCTTT	CASSYHPRAGGRNTEAFF
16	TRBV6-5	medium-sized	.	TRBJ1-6	TGTGCCAGCAGTTACCATCCGTTGTCCTATAATTCACCCCTCCACTTT	CASSYHPLSYNSPLHF
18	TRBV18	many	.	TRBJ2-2	TGTGCCAGCTCACCCATTATGAGAGGGCAGTCGAACACCGGGGAGCTGTTTTTT	CASSPIMRGQSNTGELFF
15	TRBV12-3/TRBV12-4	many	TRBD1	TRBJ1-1	TGTGCCAGCAGTTTTTATTGGACAGGGGGCACTGAAGCTTTCTTT	CASSFYWTGGTEAFF
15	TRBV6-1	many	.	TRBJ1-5	TGTGCCAGCATTACGAGGGCGGATAGCAATCAGCCCCAGCATTTT	CASITRADSNQPQHF
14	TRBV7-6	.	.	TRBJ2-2	TGTGCCAGCAGCTTCAATCAGAACACCGGGGAGCTGTTTTTT	CASSFNQNTGELFF
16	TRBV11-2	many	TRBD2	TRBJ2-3	TGTGCCAGCAGTTTGGGAACAAGCGGGGGCACAGATACGCAGTATTTT	CASSLGTSGGTDTQYF
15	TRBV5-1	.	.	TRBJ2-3	TGCGCCAGCAGCTTGGGGTCAGGTCGCACAGATACGCAGTATTTT	CASSLGSGRTDTQYF
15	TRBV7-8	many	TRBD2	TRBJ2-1	TGTGCCAGCAGCCGCGGACTAGCAAGCTACAATGAGCAGTTCTTC	CASSRGLASYNEQFF
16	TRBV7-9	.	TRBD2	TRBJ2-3	TGTGCCAGCAGCTATACGGGGCTAGCGGGAGCAGATACGCAGTATTTT	CASSYTGLAGADTQYF
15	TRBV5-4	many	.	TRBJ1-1	TGTGCCAGCAGCTTGGTTGGGGGGGCAAACACTGAAGCTTTCTTT	CASSLVGGANTEAFF
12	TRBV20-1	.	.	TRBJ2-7	TGCAGTGCTCACTCTCGGGGTTACGAGCAGTACTTC	CSAHSRGYEQYF
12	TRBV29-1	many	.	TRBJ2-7	TGCAGCGTTGAAGATCGGGGGGCCGAGCAGTACTTC	CSVEDRGAEQYF
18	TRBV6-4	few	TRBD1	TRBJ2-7	TGTGCCAGCAGTGACCGTTTCCTTGACAGGGTAGGACCCTACGAGCAGTACTTC	CASSDRFLDRVGPYEQYF
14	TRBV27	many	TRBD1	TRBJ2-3	TGTGCCAGCAGTCCGGGACAGGGCGGAGATACGCAGTATTTT	CASSPGQGGDTQYF
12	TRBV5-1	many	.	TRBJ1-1	TGCGCCAGCAGCTTGAGGGATTCTGAAGCTTTCTTT	CASSLRDSEAFF
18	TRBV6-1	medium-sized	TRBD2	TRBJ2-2	TGTGCCAGCAGTGAAAGGGCAGGGCTAGCGGGTAACACCGGGGAGCTGTTTTTT	CASSERAGLAGNTGELFF
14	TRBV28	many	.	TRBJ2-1	TGTGCCAGCAGTTCCCTGGGAGCCAACAATGAGCAGTTCTTC	CASSSLGANNEQFF
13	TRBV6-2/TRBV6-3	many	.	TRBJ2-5	TGTGCCAGCAGTTCGATGAGGGGGGAGACCCAGTACTTC	CASSSMRGETQYF
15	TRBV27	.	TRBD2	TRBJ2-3	TGTGCCAGCAGTTCCCTAGCGGGAAGCACAGATACGCAGTATTTT	CASSSLAGSTDTQYF
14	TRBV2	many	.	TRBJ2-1	TGTGCCAGCAGTATACTAGCCACCTACAATGAGCAGTTCTTC	CASSILATYNEQFF
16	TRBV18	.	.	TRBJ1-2	TGTGCCAGCTCACCGAACGCCGGGGGGTTACACTATGGCTACACCTTC	CASSPNAGGLHYGYTF
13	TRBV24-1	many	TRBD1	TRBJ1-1	TGTGCCACGATGGACAGGGTTGGTTTATCGGCTTTCTTT	CATMDRVGLSAFF
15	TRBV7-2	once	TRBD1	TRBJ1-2	TGTGCCAGCAGCTGGCGTCACAGGGGAAACTATGGCTACACCTTC	CASSWRHRGNYGYTF
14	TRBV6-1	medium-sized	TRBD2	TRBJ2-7	TGTGCCAGCAGCTTGACTAGCGATACCTACGAGCAGTACTTC	CASSLTSDTYEQYF
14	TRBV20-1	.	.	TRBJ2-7	TGCAGTGCTAGAGGCAGCGGGTTCTCCTACGAGCAGTACTTC	CSARGSGFSYEQYF
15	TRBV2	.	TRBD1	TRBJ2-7	TGTGCCATCAAACAGGCCGCGACAGGGTACTACGAGCAGTACTTC	CAIKQAATGYYEQYF
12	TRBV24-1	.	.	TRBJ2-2	TGTGCCACCAGGGGGGATGCCGGGGAGCTGTTTTTT	CATRGDAGELFF
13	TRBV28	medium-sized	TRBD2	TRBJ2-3	TGTGCCACTAGCGGGGGGTTAGAGGATACGCAGTATTTT	CATSGGLEDTQYF
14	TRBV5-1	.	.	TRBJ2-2	TGCGCCAGCAGCCGGACATATACCACCGTGGAGCTGTTTTTT	CASSRTYTTVELFF